These 22 T cell receptor beta chains were sequenced from one sample in a study of blood T cell repertoires in COVID-19. The repertoire was sequenced with immunoSEQ multiplex PCR; TCRdb's copy has only in-frame clones and lacks some. The sample lists approximately 76,000 clones; about 80% were seen once. The sample comprised peripheral blood. The receptors were sampled from a woman in her seventies with acute or convalescent COVID-19.

The chain couples TRBV5-1 to TRBJ2-1; 12 bases fit TRBD1. The junction had 4 bases not matched to a gene; V was cut back by 4 bases and J by 2 bases. Germline-derived CDR1 and CDR2 are SGHRS and YFSETQ. CDR3 length: 16 residues. CDR3 amino acids: CASSTGTGGPYNEQFF. The CDR3 DNA is TGCGCCAGCAGCACCGGGACAGGGGGCCCCTACAATGAGCAGTTCTTC.

The chain couples TRBV24-1 to TRBJ2-3; D is unresolved. Looked up from germline, CDR1 is KGHDR and CDR2 is SFDVKD. There are 16 residues in the CDR3. Trimming stripped 1 base from V and 3 bases from J, with 13 bases between. CDR3: CATSDFNYEETDTQYF. Written as DNA, the CDR3 is TGTGCCACCAGTGATTTTAACTATGAGGAAACAGATACGCAGTATTTT.

The genes are TRBV5-1 and TRBJ2-1, with TRBD2 identical over 7 bases. This CDR3 contains 17 residues. Germline V gives CDR1 SGHRS, CDR2 YFSETQ. V dropped 0 bases and J dropped 6; count of bases not matched to a gene: 12. Written as DNA, the CDR3 is TGCGCCAGCAGCTTGGGACTAGCAGGCCTCTTTGTCAATGAGCAGTTCTTC. It yields the protein CASSLGLAGLFVNEQFF.

The rearrangement uses TRBV6-4 and TRBJ2-1; TRBD2 matches 11 bases. After removal of 4 bases from V and 0 bases from J, the junction contained 8 bases not matched to a gene. The CDR3 is made up of 18 amino acids. Per the germline V gene, CDR1 is MRHNA and CDR2 is SNTAGT. DNA of the CDR3: TGTGCCAGCAGTGCTAGCGGGGGGTCCTGGAGCTCCTACAATGAGCAGTTCTTC. It codes for CASSASGGSWSSYNEQFF.

This sequence joins TRBV5-1 and TRBJ1-2; unclear D gene. The ends were cut back, 1 base at V and 0 bases at J, with 7 bases in the middle. CDR3 length: 14 amino acids. CDR1 SGHRS and CDR2 YFSETQ come from the germline V gene. Written as DNA, the CDR3 is TGCGCCAGCAGCTTGCAGGAAGCTAACTATGGCTACACCTTC. It codes for CASSLQEANYGYTF.

This chain joins TRBV29-1 and TRBJ1-1, with D maybe TRBD1 (5 bases). The CDR3 sequence is 12 residues long. Germline CDR1 SQVTM, CDR2 ANQGSEA. V dropped 7 bases and J dropped 6 bases, with 15 bases sitting between them. The CDR3 sequence: CSGLTGGAEAFF. CDR3 bases: TGCAGCGGCCTAACCGGGGGGGCTGAAGCTTTCTTT.

This clone was seen a single time. The rearrangement uses TRBV7-2 and TRBJ1-3; D remains ambiguous. This CDR3 region has 15 residues. With 1 base removed from V and 0 bases from J, the gap between germline ends came to 7 bases. Per germline, CDR1 SGHTA and CDR2 FQGNSA. The CDR3 DNA is TGTGCCAGCAGCTTAGGCATCAGCTCTGGAAACACCATATATTTT. Amino acids: CASSLGISSGNTIYF.

This clone was picked up one time. The gene calls are TRBV27 and TRBJ2-3; the match to TRBD2 covers 11 bases. CDR3 length equals 15 residues. V dropped 0 bases and J dropped 4; count of bases not matched to a gene: 0. In germline, CDR1 is MNHEY, CDR2 SMNVEV (reference sequence). CDR3 DNA sequence: TGTGCCAGCAGTTTATCTAGCGGGGGGGCAGATACGCAGTATTTT. Encoded protein: CASSLSSGGADTQYF.

The CDR3 DNA sequence: TGTGCCAGCGAGGGACAGATAAGCACAGATACGCAGTATTTT. Residues: CASEGQISTDTQYF. The chain links TRBV28 to TRBJ2-3; 7 bases line up with TRBD1. The CDR3 has 14 amino acids. Germline loops: CDR1 MDHEN, CDR2 SYDVKM. Losses at the gene ends were 8 bases for V and 0 bases for J; bases not matched to a gene: 5.

CDR3 amino acids: CASSRDRVNGYTF. CDR3 coding DNA: TGTGCCAGCAGCCGGGACAGGGTAAATGGCTACACCTTC. The J gene is TRBJ1-2, the V gene TRBV14; 9 bases align to TRBD1. V lost 4 bases and J lost 6; bases outside the gene matches: 3. Germline CDR1 SGHDN, CDR2 FVKESK. This CDR3 is 13 amino acids long.

This chain uses TRBV7-2 with TRBJ1-1; possibly TRBD1 for D (5 bases). This CDR3 contains 14 residues. V lost 4 bases, J lost 3 bases, and 12 bases lay in between. Germline assignment: CDR1 SGHTA and CDR2 FQGNSA. CDR3 DNA: TGTGCCAGCAGCTCCCGGGTAGGGGACACTGAAGCTTTCTTT. Encoded protein: CASSSRVGDTEAFF.

This clone has a handful of counts. The rearrangement links TRBV5-1 to TRBJ1-2, with a weak D call TRBD1 (5 bases). The germline V gene has CDR1 SGHRS and CDR2 YFSETQ. This CDR3 has 12 amino acids. Trimming shortened V by 2 bases and J by 6 bases, and 8 bases separated the two germline ends. CDR3 region: CASSLARDGYTF. The CDR3, as DNA: TGCGCCAGCAGCTTAGCCAGGGATGGCTACACCTTC.

The V call is TRBV2, the J call TRBJ2-2; possible D gene TRBD2, 6 bases. CDR3 length: 13 amino acids. Trimming took 11 bases from V and 3 from J, leaving 13 bases between them. Looked up from germline, CDR1 is SNHLY and CDR2 is FYNNEI. The DNA of the CDR3 is TGTGCCGGAGGGGTCAGGGACACCGGGGAGCTGTTTTTT. Translation: CAGGVRDTGELFF.

This chain uses TRBV19 with TRBJ2-2; D is possibly TRBD2 (5 bases). Germline assignment: CDR1 LNHDA and CDR2 SQIVND (reference sequence). The length of the CDR3 is 13 residues. Trimming took 5 bases from V and 6 from J, leaving 10 bases between them. CDR3 DNA: TGTGCCAGTAGTTCAGAGGAGGCCGGGGAGCTGTTTTTT. This encodes CASSSEEAGELFF.

This chain links TRBV4-2 with TRBJ1-2; D possibly corresponds to TRBD1 (5 bases). The CDR3 totals 12 residues. Germline V CDR1 and CDR2: LGHNA, YNFKEQ. V shed 6 bases and J shed 7 bases, with 12 bases lying between them. The CDR3 DNA is TGTGCCAGCAGGAGGCAGGGTGGTGGCTACACCTTC. Its protein is CASRRQGGGYTF.

CDR3 DNA sequence: TGTGCCAGCAGTGAAGAGGGCAGGGGGCAATCACCCCTCCACTTT. Its protein product is CASSEEGRGQSPLHF. The V gene is TRBV2, the J gene TRBJ1-6; 8 nucleotides agree with TRBD1. The junction had 6 bases not matched to a gene; V was cut back by 1 base and J by 10 bases. Germline V gene data show CDR1 as SNHLY and CDR2 as FYNNEI. This CDR3 is 15 amino acids long.

This clone was observed at least ten times. The gene calls are TRBV19 and TRBJ2-3; D is unclear. The CDR3 sequence is 14 residues long. The V and J ends lost 5 bases and 1 base respectively, with 10 bases between them. The germline V gene encodes CDR1 LNHDA and CDR2 SQIVND (reference sequence). CDR3 sequence: CASSLLLGTDTQYF. As DNA, the CDR3 is TGTGCCAGTAGTCTTCTGTTAGGCACAGATACGCAGTATTTT.

The gene calls are TRBV11-2 and TRBJ2-2; the match to TRBD1 covers 8 bases. CDR3 length equals 18 residues. Germline V gene sequence: CDR1 SGHAT, CDR2 FQNNGV. The junction had 10 bases not matched to a gene; V was cut back by 4 bases and J by 0 bases. The CDR3 coding sequence is TGTGCCAGCAGCTCACCCTTGACAGGGGCGTCGAACACCGGGGAGCTGTTTTTT. It translates to CASSSPLTGASNTGELFF.

The rearrangement links TRBV6-4 to TRBJ1-2; 7 bases line up with TRBD1. The CDR3 has 14 residues. Unmatched junction bases numbered 5, after V lost 2 bases and J lost 5 bases. Germline CDR1 is MRHNA and CDR2 is SNTAGT. The CDR3 sequence is CASSDNRGLYGYTF. CDR3 DNA sequence: TGTGCCAGCAGTGACAACAGGGGCCTTTATGGCTACACCTTC.

The chain uses TRBV18 and TRBJ2-2, with D maybe TRBD1 (6 bases). The CDR3 is made up of 14 amino acids. Germline CDR1 and CDR2: KGHSH and LQKENI. Trimming took off 2 bases at V and 7 bases at J, with 11 bases between the two ends. CDR3 bases: TGTGCCAGCTCACCAAAACAGGGCGTCGGGGAGCTGTTTTTT. It codes for CASSPKQGVGELFF.

In this sample, this clone turned up once. This rearrangement joins TRBV6-6 to TRBJ1-1; D not resolved. Between the trimmed V and J ends, which lost 5 bases and 7 bases, there was a span of 8 bases. Germline V lookup: CDR1 MNHNY, CDR2 SVGAGI (reference sequence). This CDR3 is built from 11 residues. The CDR3 region is CASSREIEAFF. In DNA, the CDR3 is TGTGCCAGCAGTAGGGAGATTGAAGCTTTCTTT.

The CDR3 bases are TGCGCCAGCAATCGGGGCGGGATAGAGTATGAGCAGTTCTTC. This sequence encodes CASNRGGIEYEQFF. The gene calls are TRBV10-1 and TRBJ2-1, with D perhaps matching TRBD2 (6 bases). CDR3 length: 14 residues. Germline assignment: CDR1 WNHNN and CDR2 SYGVQD (reference sequence). V lost 7 bases, J lost 8 bases, and 18 bases lay in between.